This entry concerns a single TCR beta chain. The data are from a study of blood T cell repertoires in COVID-19. Study-wide context: Some COVID-19 samples were acute and others convalescent; all came from the United States, Italy and Spain.

The repertoire was sequenced with immunoSEQ multiplex PCR; TCRdb's copy has only in-frame clones and lacks some. The table records a few hundred thousand clones, about 83% of them present only once. The CDR3 loop spans 15 amino acids. Sequences were obtained from peripheral blood. The sequence derives from a man in his forties or fifties with active or convalescent COVID-19. V is TRBV21-1 and J is TRBJ1-1. TRBV21-1 is termed a pseudogene. For the CDR3, the DNA is TGTGCCAGCAGCAAAGTGAGGGAGACGAACACTGAAGCTTTCTTT. Protein: CASSKVRETNTEAFF.